This is a list of T cell receptor beta chains from one sample in a study of T cells after yellow fever vaccination. TCRdb independently ran MiXCR on the 5' RACE reads; one entry per CDR3 protein. The sample shows 300,000 or so distinct CDR3 sequences, 10% to 15% of them seen only once. The sequencing used CD4+ T cells sorted from PBMCs, collected 45 days after the yellow fever booster vaccination. Receptors originate from a man under 40 who received the YFV17D yellow fever vaccine. Each CDR3 is given with its conserved first and last residue. The order of the fields is D gene, J gene, clone size, V gene, CDR3 DNA, CDR3 protein. The D gene is left open where the match is weak. Clone size is shown for a subset of rows, as once, few, many or a class of expanded clone.

.,TRBJ2-3,.,TRBV9,TGTGCCAGCAGTCTAGAAGGAGGGGAGTCAGATACGCAGTATTTT,CASSLEGGESDTQYF
.,TRBJ2-2,.,TRBV12-3/TRBV12-4,TGTGCCAGCAGTCGCGGGATGAACACCGGGGAGCTGTTTTTT,CASSRGMNTGELFF
.,TRBJ1-5,few,TRBV11-1,TGTGCCAGCAGCATGTTGATTGGGAGGGTGGAGAAGAATAGCAATCAGCCCCAGCATTTT,CASSMLIGRVEKNSNQPQHF
TRBD2,TRBJ2-1,few,TRBV4-3,TGCGCCAGCAGCGATCGGCTAGCGGGGGACAATGAGCAGTTCTTC,CASSDRLAGDNEQFF
.,TRBJ2-5,.,TRBV20-1,TGCAGTGCGTGGCTAACCGGAGAGACCCAGTACTTC,CSAWLTGETQYF
TRBD1,TRBJ1-1,.,TRBV5-1,TGCGCCAGCAGCTTGGGACAGGGGCCACACACTGAAGCTTTCTTT,CASSLGQGPHTEAFF
.,TRBJ2-1,.,TRBV24-1,TGTGCCACCAGGGGCTGGGGCCTGACGGGCAATGAGCAGTTCTTC,CATRGWGLTGNEQFF
TRBD1,TRBJ2-4,.,TRBV7-2,TGTGCCAGCAGCCTCGACAGGGGGCGTGTAAACATTCAGTACTTC,CASSLDRGRVNIQYF
.,TRBJ2-1,few,TRBV7-9,TGTGCCAGCGTTGGGGGGAGAGTGACCTACAATGAGCAGTTCTTC,CASVGGRVTYNEQFF
.,TRBJ2-3,many,TRBV18,TGTGCCAGCTCACAGACAGATACGCAGTATTTT,CASSQTDTQYF
.,TRBJ1-1,many,TRBV12-3/TRBV12-4,TGTGCCAGCAGTTTAGGCGAGGAGACTGAAGCTTTCTTT,CASSLGEETEAFF
.,TRBJ2-7,.,TRBV5-4,TGTGCCAGCACGACCCTAAGGGACCCGAGAGAGCAGTACTTC,CASTTLRDPREQYF
.,TRBJ2-7,.,TRBV3-1,TGTGCCAGCAGCCAAGTTCTGGGTTCCTACGAGCAGTACTTC,CASSQVLGSYEQYF
TRBD2,TRBJ2-4,.,TRBV20-1,TGCAGTGCTAGAGATTTGGTAGCGGGAGCCGCAAATAACATTCAGTACTTC,CSARDLVAGAANNIQYF
.,TRBJ1-1,.,TRBV5-1,TGCGCCAGCAGCTTGGTTGGCCCCGAAGCTTTCTTT,CASSLVGPEAFF
TRBD2,TRBJ2-1,.,TRBV7-6,TGTGGCAGCAGCTTTCTGACTAGCGGGAGTTTTGGTGAGCAGTTCTTC,CGSSFLTSGSFGEQFF
.,TRBJ2-3,.,TRBV29-1,TGCAGCGTTGAACGGTTAGATACGCAGTATTTT,CSVERLDTQYF
.,TRBJ1-6,.,TRBV5-1,TGCGCCAGCAGCTTGGAGAATTCACCCCTCCACTTT,CASSLENSPLHF
TRBD1,TRBJ2-5,few,TRBV3-1,TGTGCCAGCAGCCTGGGACAGGGCATCGGAAAGACCCAGTACTTC,CASSLGQGIGKTQYF
.,TRBJ1-6,.,TRBV9,TGTGCCAGCAGCGTAGGTCATACCACTAATTCACCCCTCCACTTT,CASSVGHTTNSPLHF
.,TRBJ2-4,few,TRBV5-5,TGTGCCAGCAGCCGTTCCCTTTTTGACATTCAGTACTTC,CASSRSLFDIQYF
.,TRBJ1-5,few,TRBV20-1,TGCAGTGCTAGGTCCCCGAATCAGCCCCAGCATTTT,CSARSPNQPQHF
.,TRBJ1-1,few,TRBV9,TGTGCCAGCAGCGTCGGGGGCCGGGGGCAGGACACTGAAGCTTTCTTT,CASSVGGRGQDTEAFF
.,TRBJ2-5,few,TRBV25-1,TGTGCCAGCAGTGACCCGACTAGTCAAGAGACCCAGTACTTC,CASSDPTSQETQYF
TRBD1,TRBJ2-7,.,TRBV7-8,TGTGCCAGCAGTAATACATTCCGGGACAGAGAGCAGTACTTC,CASSNTFRDREQYF
.,TRBJ1-5,.,TRBV12-3/TRBV12-4,TGTGCCAGCAGCCTGGGCCTCCAGAATCAGCCCCAGCATTTT,CASSLGLQNQPQHF
.,TRBJ2-3,.,TRBV23-1,TGCGCCAGCACCGGGCTTTTTGGGACTCCTCCCCCAGATACGCAGTATTTT,CASTGLFGTPPPDTQYF